The 8 T cell receptor beta chains given below trace back to one sample, sequenced in a study of T cells in Graves' hyperthyroidism and ophthalmopathy. Regions amplified from RNA transcripts were the TCR beta CDR3 regions. The HTBI primer set drove a first-round RT-PCR of the TCR CDR3. MiXCR, applied by TCRdb to the multiplex PCR reads, yields one record per CDR3 protein. The sample carries about 620,000 distinct CDR3 sequences, roughly 15% recorded once. The specimen was blood. The receptor set was obtained from a woman aged 25 to 45 with Graves' hyperthyroidism.

This clonotype was seen only a few times. The V and J genes are TRBV10-3 and TRBJ1-5, with TRBD1 as a possible D gene (5 bases). CDR3 length: 17 residues. The germline V gene has CDR1 ENHRY and CDR2 SYGVKD. V was trimmed by 6 bases and J by 0 bases, leaving 18 bases between them. CDR3 coding DNA: TGTGCCATCAGCTCGGACAAGCCCCCCTATAGCAATCAGCCCCAGCATTTT. Residues: CAISSDKPPYSNQPQHF.

The chain joins TRBV12-3 or TRBV12-4 to TRBJ1-3, with 7 bases that match TRBD1. The V segment lost 6 bases and the J segment 4 bases; nucleotides outside the gene matches: 6. The CDR3 runs to 14 residues. The CDR3 DNA is TGTGCCAGCAGCCCCGGGACAGTCGGAAACACCATATATTTT. Translation gives CASSPGTVGNTIYF.

The chain employs TRBV30 and TRBJ2-1; TRBD1 is a possible D gene (6 bases). Deletions cut 3 bases from V and 8 bases from J, with 20 bases between. Germline CDR1 GTSNPN, CDR2 SVGIG (reference sequence). The CDR3 is 15 residues long. The CDR3: CAWSAGVDGKDEQFF. The CDR3 nucleotides read TGTGCCTGGAGCGCAGGGGTTGACGGGAAGGATGAGCAGTTCTTC.

The sample holds a few counts of this clonotype. The CDR3 DNA reads TGCAGTGCTAGAGGGGGGTCACGTGAGCAGTTCTTC. Its protein product is CSARGGSREQFF. The chain uses TRBV20-1 and TRBJ2-1; tentatively, D is TRBD1 or TRBD2 (5 bases each). V lost 1 base, J lost 9 bases, and 10 bases lay in between. The CDR3 extends over 12 amino acids. Germline loops: CDR1 DFQATT, CDR2 SNEGSKA (reference sequence).

The sample holds a few counts of this clonotype. This chain uses TRBV30 with TRBJ2-4; D is unresolved. CDR1 and CDR2 from the germline V gene are GTSNPN and SVGIG (reference sequence). V was pared by 0 bases and J by 4 bases, with 19 bases between. This CDR3 contains 17 residues. The CDR3 sequence: CAWSVPLSRHFKNIQYF. The CDR3 DNA reads TGTGCCTGGAGTGTACCTCTATCGAGACACTTTAAAAACATTCAGTACTTC.

This clonotype showed up just a few times. The chain uses TRBV19 and TRBJ1-1; the D gene is possibly TRBD1 (5 bases). The CDR3 has 13 amino acids. Germline CDR1 LNHDA, CDR2 SQIVND (reference sequence). The V and J ends lost 8 bases and 4 bases respectively, with 14 bases between them. CDR3 sequence: CASAFGGTTEAFF. As DNA, the CDR3 is TGTGCCAGTGCTTTCGGGGGTACCACTGAAGCTTTCTTT. The entire variable domain, with the rest obtained from reference TRBV19 and TRBJ1-1, is as follows: DGGITQSPKYLFRKEGQNVTLSCEQNLNHDAMYWYRQDPGQGLRLIYYSQIVNDFQKGDIAEGYSVSREKKESFPLTVTSAQKNPTAFYLCASAFGGTTEAFFGQGTRLTVV.

This clonotype was detected many times. The chain uses TRBV5-1 and TRBJ2-7, with D perhaps TRBD1 (6 bases). The CDR3 has 15 residues. From germline, CDR1 is SGHRS and CDR2 YFSETQ. V was pared by 3 bases and J by 5 bases, with 18 bases between. The chain's CDR3 is CASSSFAGARNEQYF. The CDR3, as DNA: TGCGCCAGCAGCTCCTTCGCAGGGGCGAGGAACGAGCAGTACTTC.

This clonotype was observed many times. The J gene is TRBJ1-1, the V gene TRBV11-3; D remains ambiguous. The V gene lost 3 bases and the J gene lost 1 base, with 6 bases spanning the gap. The CDR3 consists of 13 residues. CDR1 is SGHNT, CDR2 YENEEA, per germline. The CDR3 bases are TGTGCCAGCAGCTTGTATACGAACACTGAAGCTTTCTTT. This gives the protein CASSLYTNTEAFF. The full variable domain, with the rest looked up from reference TRBV11-3 and TRBJ1-1, is EAGVVQSPRYKIIEKKQPVAFWCNPISGHNTLYWYLQNLGQGPELLIRYENEEAVDDSQLPKDRFSAERLKGVDSTLKIQPAELGDSAVYLCASSLYTNTEAFFGQGTRLTVV.